This TCR beta chain stems from a study of T cell repertoires in cytomegalovirus infection (dated by TCRdb to the late 2010s). A note on the overall study: Donor HLA type was relevant to the analysis, as public TCR beta signatures indicated carriage of CMV infection together with the matching HLA type.

The CDR3 numbers 13 residues from cysteine through phenylalanine. CDR3 DNA is the only sequence kept; it has 39 bases, read in frame from the first base. Between the V and J ends, shortened by 10 bases and 7 bases respectively, the junction contains 17 bases. Reading the germline V gene (reference sequence) gives CDR1 LNHDA and CDR2 SQIVND. Here is what the overall study found, with its caveats: In the ex vivo response, HLA-C-restricted CMV-specific TCR beta clonotypes were dominant, and in two of eight donors the single most frequent clonotype came from this HLA-C-restricted group. In both this cohort and an independent roughly 400-donor cohort, the cumulative frequency of public TCR beta family members distinguished carriers of CMV infection plus the relevant HLA type.

With respect to this clonotype: Which antigen it targets is not known. The sample holds no much larger clone one base away, and base qualities are not on file.

Sequencing was carried out with an Illumina HiSeq 1500. Using fastp trimming at Q25 and MiXCR clonotype assembly, TCRdb reanalyzed the public sequencing data and kept in-frame beta chains. CDR3 protein sequences are deduplicated, and each keeps its most common genes and DNA. The sample includes more than 400,000 distinct CDR3 sequences, with approximately 26% observed a single time. The top ten clonotypes cover roughly 13% of the sample. The source material was PBMCs. The sequence joins TRBV19 to TRBJ2-1; the D gene assignment is ambiguous. The TCR sequence derives from a human donor in good health (CMV status not recorded). Some clones in this sample may be carry-over from other donors' samples. The CDR3 reads as follows: CATRAGLRNEQFF. The DNA sequence reads TGTGCCACCCGGGCCGGCCTAAGAAATGAGCAGTTCTTC.